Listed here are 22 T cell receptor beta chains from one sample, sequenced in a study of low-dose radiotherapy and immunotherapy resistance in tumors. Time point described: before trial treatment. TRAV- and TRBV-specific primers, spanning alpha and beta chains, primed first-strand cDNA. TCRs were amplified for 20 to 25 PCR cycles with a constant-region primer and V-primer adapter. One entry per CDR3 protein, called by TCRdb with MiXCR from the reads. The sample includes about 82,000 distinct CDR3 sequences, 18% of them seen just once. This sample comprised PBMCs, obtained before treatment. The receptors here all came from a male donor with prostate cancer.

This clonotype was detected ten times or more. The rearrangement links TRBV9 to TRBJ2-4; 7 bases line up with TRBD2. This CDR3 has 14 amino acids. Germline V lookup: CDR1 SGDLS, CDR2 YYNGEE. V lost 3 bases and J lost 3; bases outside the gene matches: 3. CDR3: CASSDGTNKNIQYF. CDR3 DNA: TGTGCCAGCAGCGACGGGACTAACAAAAACATTCAGTACTTC.

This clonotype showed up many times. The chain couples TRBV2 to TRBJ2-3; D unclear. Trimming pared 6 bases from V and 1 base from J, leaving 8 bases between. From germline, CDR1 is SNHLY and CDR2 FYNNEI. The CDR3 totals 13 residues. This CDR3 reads CASSTPRTDTQYF. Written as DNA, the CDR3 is TGTGCCAGCAGCACACCTCGCACAGATACGCAGTATTTT.

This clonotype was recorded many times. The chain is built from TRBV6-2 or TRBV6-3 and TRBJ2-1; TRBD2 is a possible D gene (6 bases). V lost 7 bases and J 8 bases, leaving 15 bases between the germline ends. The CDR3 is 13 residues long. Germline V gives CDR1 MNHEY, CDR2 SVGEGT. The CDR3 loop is CASTDGGRDEQFF. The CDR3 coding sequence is TGTGCCAGCACCGACGGGGGTAGGGATGAGCAGTTCTTC.

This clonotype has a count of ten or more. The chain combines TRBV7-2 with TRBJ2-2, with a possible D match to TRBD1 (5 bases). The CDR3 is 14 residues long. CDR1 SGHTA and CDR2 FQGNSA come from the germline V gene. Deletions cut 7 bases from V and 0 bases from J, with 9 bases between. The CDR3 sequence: CASTPTANTGELFF. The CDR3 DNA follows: TGTGCCAGCACCCCGACAGCGAACACCGGGGAGCTGTTTTTT.

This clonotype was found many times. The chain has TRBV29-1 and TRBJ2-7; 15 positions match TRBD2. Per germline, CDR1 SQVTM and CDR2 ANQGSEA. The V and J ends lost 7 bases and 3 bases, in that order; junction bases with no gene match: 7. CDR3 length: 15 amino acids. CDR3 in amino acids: CSAIGLAGGVYEQYF. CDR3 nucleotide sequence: TGCAGCGCCATCGGACTAGCGGGAGGGGTCTACGAGCAGTACTTC.

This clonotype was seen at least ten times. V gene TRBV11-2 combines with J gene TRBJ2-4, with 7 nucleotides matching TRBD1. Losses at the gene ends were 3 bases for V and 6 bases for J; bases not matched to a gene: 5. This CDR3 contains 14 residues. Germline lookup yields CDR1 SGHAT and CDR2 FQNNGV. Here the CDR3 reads CASSFDRVGNIQYF. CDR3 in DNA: TGTGCCAGCAGCTTTGACAGGGTGGGAAACATTCAGTACTTC. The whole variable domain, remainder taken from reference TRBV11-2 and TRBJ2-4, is EAGVAQSPRYKIIEKRQSVAFWCNPISGHATLYWYQQILGQGPKLLIQFQNNGVVDDSQLPKDRFSAERLKGVDSTLKIQPAKLEDSAVYLCASSFDRVGNIQYFGAGTRLSVL.

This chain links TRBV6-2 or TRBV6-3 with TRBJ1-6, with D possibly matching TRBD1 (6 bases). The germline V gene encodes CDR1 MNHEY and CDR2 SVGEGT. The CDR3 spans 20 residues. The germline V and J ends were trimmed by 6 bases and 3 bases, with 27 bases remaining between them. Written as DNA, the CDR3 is TGTGCCAGCAGATTCTTACAGCCGGGCCGGGGGCTGGGCTATAATTCACCCCTCCACTTT. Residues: CASRFLQPGRGLGYNSPLHF.

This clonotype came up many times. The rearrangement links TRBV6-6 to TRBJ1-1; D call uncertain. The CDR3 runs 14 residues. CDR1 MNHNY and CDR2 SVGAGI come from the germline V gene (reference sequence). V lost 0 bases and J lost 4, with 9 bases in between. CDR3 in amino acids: CASSYSGESTEAFF. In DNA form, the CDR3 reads TGTGCCAGCAGTTACTCCGGGGAGTCCACTGAAGCTTTCTTT.

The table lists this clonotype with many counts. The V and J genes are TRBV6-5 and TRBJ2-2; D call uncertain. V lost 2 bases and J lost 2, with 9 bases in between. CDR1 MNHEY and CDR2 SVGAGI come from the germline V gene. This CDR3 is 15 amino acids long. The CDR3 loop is CASSYGRINTGELFF. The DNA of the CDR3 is TGTGCCAGCAGTTACGGCAGGATAAACACCGGGGAGCTGTTTTTT.

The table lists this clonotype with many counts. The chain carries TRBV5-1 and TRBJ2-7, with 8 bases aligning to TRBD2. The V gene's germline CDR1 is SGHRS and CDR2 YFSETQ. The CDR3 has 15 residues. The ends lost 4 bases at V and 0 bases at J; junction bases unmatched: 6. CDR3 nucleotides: TGCGCCAGCAGCGGGGGACTAGGAAGCTCCTACGAGCAGTACTTC. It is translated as CASSGGLGSSYEQYF.

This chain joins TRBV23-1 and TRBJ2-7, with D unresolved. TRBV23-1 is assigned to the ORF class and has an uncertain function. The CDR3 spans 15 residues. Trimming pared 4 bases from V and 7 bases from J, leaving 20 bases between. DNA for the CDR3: TGCGCCAGCAGTCTGGAAGTGACATCCTACAATGAGCAGTACTTC. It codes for CASSLEVTSYNEQYF.

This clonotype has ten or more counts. CDR3 coding DNA: TGCGCCAGCAGCTCTAGCGGGAGGGTGGACACCGGGGAGCTGTTTTTT. Protein: CASSSSGRVDTGELFF. The chain combines TRBV5-1 with TRBJ2-2, with TRBD2 matching 12 bases. The germline V gene encodes CDR1 SGHRS and CDR2 YFSETQ. There are 16 residues in the CDR3. J was trimmed by 3 bases and V by 3 bases; bases with no gene match: 3.

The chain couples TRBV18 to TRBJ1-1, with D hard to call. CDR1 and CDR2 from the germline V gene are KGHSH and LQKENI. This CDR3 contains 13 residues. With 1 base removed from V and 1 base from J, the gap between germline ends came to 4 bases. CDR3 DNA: TGTGCCAGCTCACCACAGGGGAACACTGAAGCTTTCTTT. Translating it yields CASSPQGNTEAFF.

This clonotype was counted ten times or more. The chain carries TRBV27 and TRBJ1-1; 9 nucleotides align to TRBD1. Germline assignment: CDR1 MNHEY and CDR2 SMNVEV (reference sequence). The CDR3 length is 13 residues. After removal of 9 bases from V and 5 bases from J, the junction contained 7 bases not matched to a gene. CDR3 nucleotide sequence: TGTGCCAGTCAACAGGGGGCCTTTACTGAAGCTTTCTTT. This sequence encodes CASQQGAFTEAFF.

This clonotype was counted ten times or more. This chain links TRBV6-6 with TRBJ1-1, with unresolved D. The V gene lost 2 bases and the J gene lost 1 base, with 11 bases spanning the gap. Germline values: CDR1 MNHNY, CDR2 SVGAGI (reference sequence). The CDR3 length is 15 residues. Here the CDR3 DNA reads TGTGCCAGCAGTTACCTCGAGGTGGGGAACACTGAAGCTTTCTTT. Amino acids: CASSYLEVGNTEAFF.

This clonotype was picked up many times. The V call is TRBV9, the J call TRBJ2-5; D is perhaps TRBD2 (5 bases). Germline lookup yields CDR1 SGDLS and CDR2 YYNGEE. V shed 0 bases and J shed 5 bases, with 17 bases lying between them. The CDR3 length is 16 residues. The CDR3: CASSVAGGNGDETQYF. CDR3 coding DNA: TGTGCCAGCAGCGTAGCTGGTGGGAACGGGGATGAGACCCAGTACTTC.

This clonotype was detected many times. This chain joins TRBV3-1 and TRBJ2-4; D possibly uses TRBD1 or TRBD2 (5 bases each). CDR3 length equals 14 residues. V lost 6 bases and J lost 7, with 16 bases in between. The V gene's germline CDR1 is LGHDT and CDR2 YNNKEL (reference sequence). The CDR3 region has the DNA TGTGCCAGCAGTCAGACGGGGCGGCGGAACATTCAGTACTTC. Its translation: CASSQTGRRNIQYF.

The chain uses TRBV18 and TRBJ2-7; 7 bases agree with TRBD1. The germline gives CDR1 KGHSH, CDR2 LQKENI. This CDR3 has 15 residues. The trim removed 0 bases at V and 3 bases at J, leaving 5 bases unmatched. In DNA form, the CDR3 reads TGTGCCAGCTCACCACCGGAAGGGACAGTCTACGAGCAGTACTTC. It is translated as CASSPPEGTVYEQYF.

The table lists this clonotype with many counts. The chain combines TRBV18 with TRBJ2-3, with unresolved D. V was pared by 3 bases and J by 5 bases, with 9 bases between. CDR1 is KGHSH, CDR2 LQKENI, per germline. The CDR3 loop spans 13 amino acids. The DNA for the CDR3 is TGTGCCAGCTCACCCGGAGCCGGAGATACGCAGTATTTT. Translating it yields CASSPGAGDTQYF.

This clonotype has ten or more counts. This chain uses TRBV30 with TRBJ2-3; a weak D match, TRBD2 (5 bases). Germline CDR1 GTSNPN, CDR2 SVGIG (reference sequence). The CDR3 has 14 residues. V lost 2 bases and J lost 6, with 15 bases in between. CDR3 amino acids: CAWSLPAAGDTQYF. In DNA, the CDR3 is TGTGCCTGGAGTTTACCTGCCGCGGGTGATACGCAGTATTTT. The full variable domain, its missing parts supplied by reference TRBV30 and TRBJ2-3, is SQTIHQWPATLVQPVGSPLSLECTVEGTSNPNLYWYRQAAGRGLQLLFYSVGIGQISSEVPQNLSASRPQDRQFILSSKKLLLSDSGFYLCAWSLPAAGDTQYFGPGTRLTVL.

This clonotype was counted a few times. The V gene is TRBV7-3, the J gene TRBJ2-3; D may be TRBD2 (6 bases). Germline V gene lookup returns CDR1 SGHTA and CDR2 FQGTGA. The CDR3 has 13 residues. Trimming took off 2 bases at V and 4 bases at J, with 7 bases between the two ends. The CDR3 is CASSLGGADTQYF. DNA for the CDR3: TGTGCCAGCAGCTTAGGAGGGGCAGATACGCAGTATTTT. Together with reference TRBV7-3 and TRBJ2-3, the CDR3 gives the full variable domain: GAGVSQTPSNKVTEKGKYVELRCDPISGHTALYWYRQSLGQGPEFLIYFQGTGAADDSGLPNDRFFAVRPEGSVSTLKIQRTERGDSAVYLCASSLGGADTQYFGPGTRLTVL.

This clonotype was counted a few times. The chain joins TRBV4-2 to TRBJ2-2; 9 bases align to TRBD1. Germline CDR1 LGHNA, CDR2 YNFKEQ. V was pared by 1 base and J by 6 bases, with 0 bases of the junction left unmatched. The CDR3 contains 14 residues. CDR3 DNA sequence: TGTGCCAGCAGCCAAGGGGACAGGGCCGGGGAGCTGTTTTTT. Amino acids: CASSQGDRAGELFF.